The present T cell receptor beta chain was sequenced within a study of blood T cell repertoires in COVID-19. Profiled with immunoSEQ multiplex PCR; TCRdb holds only in-frame clones, not every one. There are roughly 150,000 clones in the sample; 88% occur only once, and roughly 1.9% lies in the top ten. Germline V lookup: CDR1 SGHTA, CDR2 FQGNSA. This CDR3 is built from 17 residues. The junction had 10 bases not matched to a gene; V was cut back by 1 base and J by 1 base. V usage is TRBV7-2 and J usage is TRBJ2-7; 7 bases agree with TRBD2. Input material: peripheral blood. The receptor was derived from a man aged 45 to 65 who had recovered from COVID-19. The CDR3 DNA follows: TGTGCCAGCAGCTTAGTGGGGGGGGTTAGTTCATCCTACGAGCAGTACTTC. It specifies CASSLVGGVSSSYEQYF.